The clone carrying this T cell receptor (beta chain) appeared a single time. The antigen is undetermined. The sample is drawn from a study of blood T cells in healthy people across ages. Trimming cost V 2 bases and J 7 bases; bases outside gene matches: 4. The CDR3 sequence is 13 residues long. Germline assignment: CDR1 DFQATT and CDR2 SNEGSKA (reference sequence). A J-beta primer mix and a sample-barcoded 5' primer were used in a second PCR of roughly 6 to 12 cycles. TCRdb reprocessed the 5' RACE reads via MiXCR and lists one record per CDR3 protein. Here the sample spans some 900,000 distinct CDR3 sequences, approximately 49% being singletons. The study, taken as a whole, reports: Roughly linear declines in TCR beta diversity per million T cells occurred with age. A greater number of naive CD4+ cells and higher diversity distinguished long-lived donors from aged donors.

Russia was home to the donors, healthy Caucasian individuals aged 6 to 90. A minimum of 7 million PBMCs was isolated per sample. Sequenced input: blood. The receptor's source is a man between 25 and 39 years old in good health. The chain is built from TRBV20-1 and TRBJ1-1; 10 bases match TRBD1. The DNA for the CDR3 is TGCAGTGCTAGAAGGGACAGGGGTGATGAAGCTTTCTTT. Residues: CSARRDRGDEAFF.